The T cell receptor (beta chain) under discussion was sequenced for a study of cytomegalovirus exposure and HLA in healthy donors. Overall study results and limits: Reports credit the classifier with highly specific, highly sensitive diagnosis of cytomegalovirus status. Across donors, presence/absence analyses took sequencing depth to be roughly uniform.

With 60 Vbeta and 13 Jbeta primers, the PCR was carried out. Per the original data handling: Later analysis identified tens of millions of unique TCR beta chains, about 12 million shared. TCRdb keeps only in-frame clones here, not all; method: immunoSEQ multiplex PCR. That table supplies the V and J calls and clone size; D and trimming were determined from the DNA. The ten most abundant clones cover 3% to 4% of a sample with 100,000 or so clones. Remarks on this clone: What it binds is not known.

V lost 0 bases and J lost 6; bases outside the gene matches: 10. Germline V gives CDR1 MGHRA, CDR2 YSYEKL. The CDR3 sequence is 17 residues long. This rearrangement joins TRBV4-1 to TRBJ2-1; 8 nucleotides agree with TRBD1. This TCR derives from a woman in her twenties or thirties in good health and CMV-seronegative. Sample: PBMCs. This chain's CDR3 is CASSQEFQGAAFNEQFF. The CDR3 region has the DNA TGCGCCAGCAGCCAAGAGTTTCAGGGGGCCGCATTCAATGAGCAGTTCTTC.